A selection of T cell receptor beta chains follows, all from one sample in a study of cytomegalovirus exposure and HLA in healthy donors. Clones were sequenced by immunoSEQ multiplex PCR, and TCRdb holds only the in-frame ones, with some missing. This sample has 150,000 to 200,000 clones, with around 76% found just once. Sequencing was performed on PBMCs. Receptors were obtained from a man aged 35 to 55 in good health and CMV-seropositive. Both conserved end residues are part of each CDR3. The order of the fields is D gene, J gene, V gene, CDR3 length, clone size, CDR3 DNA, CDR3 protein. D genes are given only for firm matches. Size tells how often a clone was seen (once, few, many) or the class of an expanded clone, and some rows leave it out.

>-|TRBJ1-1|TRBV4-3|14|-
TGCGCCAGCAGCCAAGTGAGAGGACGGGGTGAAGCTTTCTTT
CASSQVRGRGEAFF
>TRBD1|TRBJ1-1|TRBV5-6|13|-
TGTGCCAGCAGCTACCAGGGGGCCGCTGAAGCTTTCTTT
CASSYQGAAEAFF
>TRBD1|TRBJ1-5|TRBV7-9|18|-
TGTTCCAGCAGCTTAGTAGGGAGGACAGGGAGAAGCAATCAGCCCCAGCATTTT
CSSSLVGRTGRSNQPQHF
>-|TRBJ1-5|TRBV6-1|14|-
TGTGCCAGCAGTGAAAGGCCAGGAGGGCAGCCCCAGCATTTT
CASSERPGGQPQHF
>-|TRBJ2-7|TRBV12-5|13|few
TGTGCTAGTGGACCAGGGCCCTCCTACGAGCAGTACTTC
CASGPGPSYEQYF
>-|TRBJ2-6|TRBV23-1|15|-
TGCGCCAGCAGTCAACTATACTCTGGGGCCAACGTCCTGACTTTC
CASSQLYSGANVLTF
>-|TRBJ2-1|TRBV27|16|-
TGTGCCAGCAGTTTATCTCGGGACACGGCGCGGTGGGAGCAGTTCTTC
CASSLSRDTARWEQFF
>-|TRBJ2-7|TRBV4-3|16|-
TGCGCCAGCAGCCAAGATGGGGGGGCAGCGGTCTACGAGCAGTACTTC
CASSQDGGAAVYEQYF
>-|TRBJ1-1|TRBV29-1|12|once
TGCAGCGTCATTACGGTGAACACTGAAGCTTTCTTT
CSVITVNTEAFF
>TRBD1|TRBJ1-2|TRBV6-1|15|-
TGTGCCAGCAGTACCGGGAACAGGGGTTTCTATGGCTACACCTTC
CASSTGNRGFYGYTF
>-|TRBJ2-5|TRBV10-2|14|once
TGCGCCAGCAGTGAGTCGGGTCCTGAGGGGACCCAGTACTTC
CASSESGPEGTQYF
>-|TRBJ1-3|TRBV5-1|14|-
TGCGCCAGCAGGGCGAGGGACTCTGGAAACACCATATATTTT
CASRARDSGNTIYF
>-|TRBJ2-2|TRBV10-3|14|-
TGTGCCATCAGTGACGGGGAGAACACCGGGGAGCTGTTTTTT
CAISDGENTGELFF
>TRBD1|TRBJ2-4|TRBV6-5|15|few
TGTGCCAGCAGACCCAGGGACAGAGCCAAAAACATTCAGTACTTC
CASRPRDRAKNIQYF
>-|TRBJ2-3|TRBV2|13|-
TGTGCCAGCACCTGGACTAGCACAGATACGCAGTATTTT
CASTWTSTDTQYF
>-|TRBJ2-1|TRBV5-1|17|-
TGCGCCAGCAGCTTGGGTCTGGGCCAAGAGATATACAATGAGCAGTTCTTC
CASSLGLGQEIYNEQFF